The T cell receptor beta chain described here comes from a study of metastatic and nonmetastatic thyroid tumors. Ahead of thyroid surgery, no patient had received treatment of any kind. In this sample, this clone turned up a few times. Its antigen is as yet unknown. Sequence at one end of the junction differs from germline and may be a read error. Original data processing: The study built a papillary thyroid cancer distant-metastasis classifier from CDR3 differences across clinicopathological groups. Via MiXCR, TCRdb re-called the PCR reads. TCRdb's processing, not the authors' own work, is the source of the V and J calls. The table includes 25,000 to 30,000 clones, roughly 15% detected once. The CDR3 is 16 residues long. Germline CDR1 reads MNHNS; CDR2 reads SASEGT. Study-level results: Benign nodules reportedly had significantly lower TCR beta diversity than malignant thyroid tumors in blood and tumor.

V gene TRBV6-1 combines with J gene TRBJ2-2; perhaps TRBD2 as D (6 bases). This receptor was taken from a female donor with papillary thyroid cancer or a benign thyroid nodule (not recorded which). Some clones in this sample may be carry-over from other donors' samples. What was sequenced was blood. CDR3 sequence reads: CASRRTLAAATWELFF. As DNA, the CDR3 is TGTGCCAGCAGACGCACCTTAGCGGCAGCCACCTGGGAGCTGTTTTTT.